A selection of T cell receptor beta chains follows, all from one sample in a study of T cell responses to AZD1222 COVID-19 vaccine. This table comes from immunoSEQ multiplex PCR, and its TCRdb copy is limited to in-frame clones, with some not included. The sample shows 150,000 or so clones, approximately 88% of them seen only once. Material: peripheral blood, obtained on day 0 of AZD1222 vaccination. The receptor set was obtained from an adult in good health. Each CDR3 is given with its conserved first and last residue. A D gene is named only where the DNA matches it firmly. Where a row states a size, it is once, few, many or the class of an expanded clone; other rows omit it.

CDR3 protein: CASSLAGQGANTIYF; CDR3 DNA: TGTGCCAGCAGCTTGGCGGGCCAGGGGGCAAACACCATATATTTT; V gene: TRBV5-4; clone size: few; J gene: TRBJ1-3; D gene: TRBD1
CDR3 protein: CASTLGPLNTEAFF; CDR3 DNA: TGTGCCAGTACCTTGGGACCTCTGAACACTGAAGCTTTCTTT; V gene: TRBV19; clone size: -; J gene: TRBJ1-1; D gene: -
CDR3 protein: CASSLLESSGTTPYVEQFF; CDR3 DNA: TGTGCCAGCTCACTATTAGAATCCTCCGGGACAACCCCCTATGTTGAGCAGTTCTTC; V gene: TRBV18; clone size: -; J gene: TRBJ2-1; D gene: -
CDR3 protein: CASSLTTDSTLYEQYF; CDR3 DNA: TGTGCCAGCAGCCTAACTACAGACAGCACCCTTTACGAGCAGTACTTC; V gene: TRBV5-5; clone size: -; J gene: TRBJ2-7; D gene: -
CDR3 protein: CASSPFVANEQFF; CDR3 DNA: TGTGCCAGCAGCCCCTTCGTCGCCAATGAGCAGTTCTTC; V gene: TRBV11-2; clone size: -; J gene: TRBJ2-1; D gene: -
CDR3 protein: CATSDRSLSSYGYTF; CDR3 DNA: TGTGCCACCTCGGACAGAAGCCTCTCCTCCTATGGCTACACCTTC; V gene: TRBV27; clone size: -; J gene: TRBJ1-2; D gene: -
CDR3 protein: CASSRLITSPLHF; CDR3 DNA: TGTGCCAGCAGCCGTTTAATTACTTCACCCCTCCACTTT; V gene: TRBV7-3; clone size: -; J gene: TRBJ1-6; D gene: -
CDR3 protein: CSAYMEGGAFF; CDR3 DNA: TGCAGCGCCTACATGGAGGGCGGCGCTTTCTTT; V gene: TRBV29-1; clone size: -; J gene: TRBJ1-1; D gene: -
CDR3 protein: CASSLSPGQFKLFF; CDR3 DNA: TGTGCCAGCAGTTTATCCCCTGGTCAATTTAAACTGTTTTTT; V gene: TRBV28; clone size: -; J gene: TRBJ1-4; D gene: -
CDR3 protein: CASSPQNTVSDTQYF; CDR3 DNA: TGTGCCAGCTCACCACAGAACACCGTCTCAGATACGCAGTATTTT; V gene: TRBV18; clone size: -; J gene: TRBJ2-3; D gene: -
CDR3 protein: CASSLGQTSTGELFF; CDR3 DNA: TGTGCCAGCAGCTTGGGTCAGACGTCCACCGGGGAGCTGTTTTTT; V gene: TRBV5-6; clone size: -; J gene: TRBJ2-2; D gene: -
CDR3 protein: CATSRDRGFSYEQYF; CDR3 DNA: TGTGCCACCAGCAGAGACAGAGGATTTTCCTACGAGCAGTACTTC; V gene: TRBV15; clone size: -; J gene: TRBJ2-7; D gene: -
CDR3 protein: CASSSSSFSYNEQFF; CDR3 DNA: TGCGCCAGCAGCTCGTCGTCCTTCTCCTACAATGAGCAGTTCTTC; V gene: TRBV5-1; clone size: -; J gene: TRBJ2-1; D gene: -
CDR3 protein: CASSLGEKETQYF; CDR3 DNA: TGTGCCAGCAGTTTAGGGGAAAAAGAGACCCAGTACTTC; V gene: TRBV12-3/TRBV12-4; clone size: -; J gene: TRBJ2-5; D gene: -
CDR3 protein: CASSPTGYTEAFF; CDR3 DNA: TGTGCCAGCAGCCCGACAGGATACACTGAAGCTTTCTTT; V gene: TRBV6-6; clone size: -; J gene: TRBJ1-1; D gene: -
CDR3 protein: CASGHPNTGELFF; CDR3 DNA: TGTGCCAGCGGACATCCGAACACCGGGGAGCTGTTTTTT; V gene: TRBV28; clone size: -; J gene: TRBJ2-2; D gene: -
CDR3 protein: CASSQVWRQNTEAFF; CDR3 DNA: TGCGCCAGCAGCCAAGTATGGCGGCAGAACACTGAAGCTTTCTTT; V gene: TRBV4-1; clone size: -; J gene: TRBJ1-1; D gene: -
CDR3 protein: CASKGATDPNYGYTF; CDR3 DNA: TGCGCCAGCAAGGGGGCGACAGACCCTAACTATGGCTACACCTTC; V gene: TRBV23-1; clone size: once; J gene: TRBJ1-2; D gene: TRBD1
CDR3 protein: CASRREGISNEKLFF; CDR3 DNA: TGTGCCAGCAGACGAGAGGGTATTAGTAATGAAAAACTGTTTTTT; V gene: TRBV6-5; clone size: few; J gene: TRBJ1-4; D gene: -
CDR3 protein: CASSLKSGEQYF; CDR3 DNA: TGTGCCAGCTCATTAAAAAGCGGGGAGCAGTACTTC; V gene: TRBV18; clone size: once; J gene: TRBJ2-7; D gene: -
CDR3 protein: CASSWGPGRNTEAFF; CDR3 DNA: TGTGCCAGCAGCTGGGGGCCGGGCAGGAACACTGAAGCTTTCTTT; V gene: TRBV3-1/TRBV3-2; clone size: -; J gene: TRBJ1-1; D gene: -
CDR3 protein: CASSHGIAGNYNEQFF; CDR3 DNA: TGTGCCAGCAGCCATGGGATAGCGGGGAACTACAATGAGCAGTTCTTC; V gene: TRBV3-1/TRBV3-2; clone size: -; J gene: TRBJ2-1; D gene: TRBD2
CDR3 protein: CASSLDWGPNSPLHF; CDR3 DNA: TGTGCCAGCAGCTTGGATTGGGGCCCTAATTCACCCCTCCACTTT; V gene: TRBV5-4; clone size: once; J gene: TRBJ1-6; D gene: -
CDR3 protein: CASSGDREVHEQYF; CDR3 DNA: TGTGCCAGCAGTGGGGACAGGGAAGTCCACGAGCAGTACTTC; V gene: TRBV28; clone size: -; J gene: TRBJ2-7; D gene: TRBD1
CDR3 protein: CASSQDRGDYGYTF; CDR3 DNA: TGCGCCAGCAGCCAAGATCGAGGGGACTATGGCTACACCTTC; V gene: TRBV4-1; clone size: -; J gene: TRBJ1-2; D gene: -
CDR3 protein: CASSSPGSQPTYEQYF; CDR3 DNA: TGTGCCAGCAGTAGTCCTGGGTCCCAGCCCACCTACGAGCAGTACTTC; V gene: TRBV28; clone size: -; J gene: TRBJ2-7; D gene: -
CDR3 protein: CASSNIDRVATEAFF; CDR3 DNA: TGTGCCAGTAGTAATATCGACAGGGTGGCCACTGAAGCTTTCTTT; V gene: TRBV19; clone size: few; J gene: TRBJ1-1; D gene: TRBD1
CDR3 protein: CASSPTEGNEQFF; CDR3 DNA: TGTGCCAGCAGCCCAACCGAGGGAAATGAGCAGTTCTTC; V gene: TRBV11-2; clone size: -; J gene: TRBJ2-1; D gene: -
CDR3 protein: CAIRQNAANTGELFF; CDR3 DNA: TGTGCCATCAGGCAGAACGCGGCGAACACCGGGGAGCTGTTTTTT; V gene: TRBV10-3; clone size: -; J gene: TRBJ2-2; D gene: -
CDR3 protein: CASSSRDSFYEQYF; CDR3 DNA: TGTGCCAGCAGCTCCCGGGACAGCTTCTACGAGCAGTACTTC; V gene: TRBV5-4; clone size: -; J gene: TRBJ2-7; D gene: TRBD1
CDR3 protein: CASSPLAGPGFNTGELFF; CDR3 DNA: TGCGCCAGCAGCCCCCTAGCGGGGCCGGGTTTTAACACCGGGGAGCTGTTTTTT; V gene: TRBV5-1; clone size: -; J gene: TRBJ2-2; D gene: TRBD2
CDR3 protein: CASSARTSQPQHF; CDR3 DNA: TGTGCCAGCAGTGCCCGGACAAGTCAGCCCCAGCATTTT; V gene: TRBV2; clone size: -; J gene: TRBJ1-5; D gene: -
CDR3 protein: CSVVQDNEKLFF; CDR3 DNA: TGCAGCGTTGTTCAGGATAATGAAAAACTGTTTTTT; V gene: TRBV29-1; clone size: -; J gene: TRBJ1-4; D gene: -
CDR3 protein: CASRFEGGTEAFF; CDR3 DNA: TGTGCCAGTCGGTTCGAGGGCGGAACTGAAGCTTTCTTT; V gene: TRBV6-6; clone size: -; J gene: TRBJ1-1; D gene: -
CDR3 protein: CASSKEGRLFHASTDTQYF; CDR3 DNA: TGTGCCAGTAGTAAAGAGGGGAGACTTTTTCACGCTAGCACAGATACGCAGTATTTT; V gene: TRBV19; clone size: -; J gene: TRBJ2-3; D gene: -
CDR3 protein: CASSLVGTGPQHF; CDR3 DNA: TGTGCCAGCAGCTTAGTGGGCACGGGGCCCCAGCATTTT; V gene: TRBV7-9; clone size: -; J gene: TRBJ1-5; D gene: -
CDR3 protein: CASSQDVIGGAFNQPQHF; CDR3 DNA: TGCGCCAGCAGCCAAGATGTAATCGGGGGCGCATTCAATCAGCCCCAGCATTTT; V gene: TRBV4-1; clone size: -; J gene: TRBJ1-5; D gene: -
CDR3 protein: CASSLSPGTTGTQYF; CDR3 DNA: TGTGCCAGCAGCTTAAGTCCGGGGACCACTGGAACGCAGTATTTT; V gene: TRBV7-3; clone size: -; J gene: TRBJ2-3; D gene: -
CDR3 protein: CASSVDGGNQPQHF; CDR3 DNA: TGCGCCAGCAGCGTGGACGGGGGCAATCAGCCCCAGCATTTT; V gene: TRBV5-1; clone size: -; J gene: TRBJ1-5; D gene: -
CDR3 protein: CAWSAFHGGDYGYTF; CDR3 DNA: TGTGCCTGGAGTGCGTTCCATGGGGGCGACTATGGCTACACCTTC; V gene: TRBV30; clone size: -; J gene: TRBJ1-2; D gene: -
CDR3 protein: CASSLGQVYTEAFF; CDR3 DNA: TGTGCCAGCAGCTTAGGGCAGGTCTACACTGAAGCTTTCTTT; V gene: TRBV7-9; clone size: -; J gene: TRBJ1-1; D gene: -
CDR3 protein: CASSGGTRGEKLFF; CDR3 DNA: TGTGCCAGCAGCGGCGGGACGCGGGGCGAAAAACTGTTTTTT; V gene: TRBV9; clone size: -; J gene: TRBJ1-4; D gene: -
CDR3 protein: CASSQEGWGNTEAFF; CDR3 DNA: TGTGCCAGCAGCCAAGAAGGTTGGGGGAACACTGAAGCTTTCTTT; V gene: TRBV14; clone size: -; J gene: TRBJ1-1; D gene: -
CDR3 protein: CASSPGQNWVF; CDR3 DNA: TGTGCCAGTTCACCGGGACAGAATTGGGTCTTC; V gene: TRBV6-1; clone size: -; J gene: TRBJ2-1; D gene: TRBD1
CDR3 protein: CASSLGDSGYNEQFF; CDR3 DNA: TGTGCCAGCAGCTTAGGGGATAGCGGCTACAATGAGCAGTTCTTC; V gene: TRBV7-2; clone size: -; J gene: TRBJ2-1; D gene: -
CDR3 protein: CASRPPNGATHHF; CDR3 DNA: TGTGCCAGCAGACCTCCTAACGGAGCTACCCATCATTTT; V gene: TRBV28; clone size: -; J gene: TRBJ1-4; D gene: -
CDR3 protein: CASSRKGQGLANYGYTF; CDR3 DNA: TGTGCCAGCAGTCGAAAAGGACAGGGCTTAGCTAACTATGGCTACACCTTC; V gene: TRBV28; clone size: -; J gene: TRBJ1-2; D gene: TRBD1
CDR3 protein: CASSYGGEIIYGYTF; CDR3 DNA: TGTGCCAGCAGTTACGGGGGGGAGATAATCTATGGCTACACCTTC; V gene: TRBV6-5; clone size: -; J gene: TRBJ1-2; D gene: -
CDR3 protein: CASSFQGTGTDTQYF; CDR3 DNA: TGTGCCAGCAGCTTTCAGGGTACGGGCACAGATACGCAGTATTTT; V gene: TRBV7-3; clone size: -; J gene: TRBJ2-3; D gene: -
CDR3 protein: CASSLAGTGGLLEAFF; CDR3 DNA: TGTGCCAGCAGCTTGGCCGGGACAGGGGGCCTTTTGGAAGCTTTCTTT; V gene: TRBV5-4; clone size: -; J gene: TRBJ1-1; D gene: TRBD1
CDR3 protein: CASSPGDSGETQYF; CDR3 DNA: TGTGCCAGCTCACCAGGGGACAGTGGGGAGACCCAGTACTTC; V gene: TRBV18; clone size: -; J gene: TRBJ2-5; D gene: TRBD1
CDR3 protein: CASSLAGTGGEKLFF; CDR3 DNA: TGTGCCAGCAGCTTAGCCGGGACAGGGGGTGAAAAACTGTTTTTT; V gene: TRBV11-2; clone size: -; J gene: TRBJ1-4; D gene: TRBD1
CDR3 protein: CASRPRGSQKLFF; CDR3 DNA: TGTGCCAGTAGGCCCCGAGGGAGCCAAAAACTGTTTTTT; V gene: TRBV19; clone size: -; J gene: TRBJ1-4; D gene: -
CDR3 protein: CASSPTSGGNNEQFF; CDR3 DNA: TGTGCCAGCAGCCCTACTAGCGGGGGGAACAATGAGCAGTTCTTC; V gene: TRBV11-3; clone size: -; J gene: TRBJ2-1; D gene: TRBD2
CDR3 protein: CASSPELSSYNSPLHF; CDR3 DNA: TGTGCCAGCAGTCCGGAGCTGAGCTCCTATAATTCACCCCTCCACTTT; V gene: TRBV27; clone size: once; J gene: TRBJ1-6; D gene: -
CDR3 protein: CASSFEWVQETQYF; CDR3 DNA: TGTGCCAGCAGCTTCGAGTGGGTCCAAGAGACCCAGTACTTC; V gene: TRBV5-5; clone size: -; J gene: TRBJ2-5; D gene: -
CDR3 protein: CASSYSAVAVGNTIYF; CDR3 DNA: TGTGCCAGCAGTTACTCCGCCGTGGCAGTTGGAAACACCATATATTTT; V gene: TRBV6-5; clone size: -; J gene: TRBJ1-3; D gene: -
CDR3 protein: CASSPGQAYEQYF; CDR3 DNA: TGTGCCAGTAGCCCGGGACAGGCCTACGAGCAGTACTTC; V gene: TRBV19; clone size: -; J gene: TRBJ2-7; D gene: TRBD1